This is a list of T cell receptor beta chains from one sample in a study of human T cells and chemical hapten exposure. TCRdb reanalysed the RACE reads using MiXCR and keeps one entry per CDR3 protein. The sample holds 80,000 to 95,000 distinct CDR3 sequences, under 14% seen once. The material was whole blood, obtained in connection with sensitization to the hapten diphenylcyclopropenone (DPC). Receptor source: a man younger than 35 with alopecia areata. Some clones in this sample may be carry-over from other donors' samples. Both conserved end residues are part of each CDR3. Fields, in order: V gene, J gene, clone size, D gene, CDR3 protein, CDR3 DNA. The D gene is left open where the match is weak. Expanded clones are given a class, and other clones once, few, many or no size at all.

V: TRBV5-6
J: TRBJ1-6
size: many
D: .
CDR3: CASTRGNSPLHF
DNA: TGTGCCAGCACAAGGGGGAATTCACCCCTCCACTTT

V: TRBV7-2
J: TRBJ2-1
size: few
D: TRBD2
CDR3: CASSSGLAGGRQFF
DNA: TGTGCCAGCAGCTCAGGACTAGCGGGGGGTAGGCAGTTCTTC

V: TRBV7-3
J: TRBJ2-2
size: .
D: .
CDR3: CASSGTGHLGTGELFF
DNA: TGTGCCAGCAGCGGTACGGGACACCTTGGCACCGGGGAGCTGTTTTTT

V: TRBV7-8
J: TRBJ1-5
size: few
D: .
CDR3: CASSLGGSRYSNQPQHF
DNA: TGTGCCAGCAGCTTAGGGGGCTCAAGGTATAGCAATCAGCCCCAGCATTTT

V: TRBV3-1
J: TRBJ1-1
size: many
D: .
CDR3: CASSQGVRGNTEAFF
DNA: TGTGCCAGCAGCCAAGGGGTCAGAGGGAACACTGAAGCTTTCTTT

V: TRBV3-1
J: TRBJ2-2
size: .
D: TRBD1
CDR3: CASSQAQFRGPGELFF
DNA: TGTGCCAGCAGCCAAGCCCAATTCAGGGGGCCCGGGGAGCTGTTTTTT

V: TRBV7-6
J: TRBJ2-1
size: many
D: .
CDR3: CASSSPGQGDNEQFF
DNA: TGTGCCAGCAGCTCCCCGGGACAAGGTGACAATGAGCAGTTCTTC

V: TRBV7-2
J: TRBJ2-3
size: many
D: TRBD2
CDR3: CASSLSGGAAGTDTQYF
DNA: TGTGCCAGCAGCTTATCGGGGGGGGCGGCCGGCACAGATACGCAGTATTTT

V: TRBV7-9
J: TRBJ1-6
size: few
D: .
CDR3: CASSRTASSYNSPLHF
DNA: TGTGCCAGCAGCCGGACAGCCAGCTCCTATAATTCACCCCTCCACTTT

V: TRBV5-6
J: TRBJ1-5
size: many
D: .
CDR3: CASSLSGQPQHF
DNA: TGTGCCAGCAGCTTGTCGGGACAGCCCCAGCATTTT

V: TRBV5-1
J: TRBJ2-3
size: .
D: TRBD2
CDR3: CASSFERGVTDTQYF
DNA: TGCGCCAGCAGCTTCGAGCGGGGGGTCACAGATACGCAGTATTTT

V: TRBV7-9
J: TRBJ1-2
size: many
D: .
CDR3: CASSLGGYGYTF
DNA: TGTGCCAGCAGCTTAGGAGGATACGGCTACACCTTC

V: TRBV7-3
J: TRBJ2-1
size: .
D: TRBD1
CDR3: CASSPQTGGLNEQFF
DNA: TGTGCCAGCAGCCCGCAGACAGGGGGCTTGAATGAGCAGTTCTTC

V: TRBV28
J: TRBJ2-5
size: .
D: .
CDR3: CASSLSGRGAFQPRETQYF
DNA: TGTGCCAGCAGTTTATCGGGTCGGGGGGCCTTCCAACCTCGAGAGACCCAGTACTTC

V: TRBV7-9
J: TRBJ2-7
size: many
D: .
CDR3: CASSPDNYEQYF
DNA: TGTGCCAGCAGCCCAGATAACTACGAGCAGTACTTC

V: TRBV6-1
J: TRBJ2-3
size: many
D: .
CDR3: CASRRAGGQGDTQYF
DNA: TGTGCCAGCAGGAGGGCCGGGGGGCAAGGAGATACGCAGTATTTT

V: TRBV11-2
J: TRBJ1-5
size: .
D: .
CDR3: CASSPEAGFNQPQHF
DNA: TGTGCCAGCAGCCCAGAGGCCGGTTTCAATCAGCCCCAGCATTTT

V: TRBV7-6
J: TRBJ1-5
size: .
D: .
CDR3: CASSSRWNQPQHF
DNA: TGTGCCAGCAGCTCACGGTGGAATCAGCCCCAGCATTTT

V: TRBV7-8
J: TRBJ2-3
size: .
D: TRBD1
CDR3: CASGPGQDTDTQYF
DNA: TGTGCCAGCGGACCGGGACAGGACACAGATACGCAGTATTTT

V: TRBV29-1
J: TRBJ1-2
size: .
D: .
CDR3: CSVEQPADYGYTF
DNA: TGCAGCGTTGAACAGCCGGCGGACTATGGCTACACCTTC

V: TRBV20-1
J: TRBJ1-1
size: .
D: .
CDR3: CSARSGAGSTEAFF
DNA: TGCAGTGCTAGATCGGGGGCGGGTAGCACTGAAGCTTTCTTT

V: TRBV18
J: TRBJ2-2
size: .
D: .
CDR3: CASSPLAPGTNTGELFF
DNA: TGTGCCAGCTCACCACTCGCTCCCGGGACAAACACCGGGGAGCTGTTTTTT

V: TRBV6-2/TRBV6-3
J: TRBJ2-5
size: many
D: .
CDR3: CASSRKDRQYF
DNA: TGTGCCAGCAGCCGTAAGGACCGCCAGTACTTC

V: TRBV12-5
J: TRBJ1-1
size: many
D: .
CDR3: CASGSGEWNTEAFF
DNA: TGTGCTAGTGGTTCAGGGGAATGGAACACTGAAGCTTTCTTT

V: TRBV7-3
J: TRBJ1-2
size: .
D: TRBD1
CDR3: CASSPNQGQGHGYTF
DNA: TGTGCCAGCAGCCCCAACCAGGGACAGGGCCATGGCTACACCTTC

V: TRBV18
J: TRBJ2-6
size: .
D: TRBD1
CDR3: CASSLSGQGAGANVLTF
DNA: TGTGCCAGCTCACTATCGGGACAGGGGGCTGGGGCCAACGTCCTGACTTTC

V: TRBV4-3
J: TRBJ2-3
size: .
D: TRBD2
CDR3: CASSQDQSGGSTDTQYF
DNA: TGCGCCAGCAGCCAAGATCAGAGCGGGGGGTCCACAGATACGCAGTATTTT

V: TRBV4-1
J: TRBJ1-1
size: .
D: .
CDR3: CASSQSMGPEAFF
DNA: TGCGCCAGCAGCCAATCCATGGGCCCTGAAGCTTTCTTT

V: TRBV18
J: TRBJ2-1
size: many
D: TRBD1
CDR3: CASSPPWGQGANEQFF
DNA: TGTGCCAGCTCACCACCGTGGGGACAGGGGGCTAATGAGCAGTTCTTC

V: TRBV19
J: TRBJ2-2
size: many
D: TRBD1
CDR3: CASSIDVVRGPNTGELFF
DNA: TGTGCCAGTAGTATAGATGTAGTGAGGGGGCCGAACACCGGGGAGCTGTTTTTT

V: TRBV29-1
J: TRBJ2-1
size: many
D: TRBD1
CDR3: CSVVGQGYNEQFF
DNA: TGCAGCGTTGTGGGACAGGGGTACAATGAGCAGTTCTTC

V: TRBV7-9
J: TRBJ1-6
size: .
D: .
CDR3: CASSRENSPLHF
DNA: TGTGCCAGCAGCCGGGAGAATTCACCCCTCCACTTT

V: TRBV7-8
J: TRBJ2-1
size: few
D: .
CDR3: CASSQGRAGFSYNEQFF
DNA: TGTGCCAGCAGCCAAGGGCGGGCGGGGTTTTCCTACAATGAGCAGTTCTTC

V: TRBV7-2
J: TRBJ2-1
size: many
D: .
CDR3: CASSGAATTSYNEQFF
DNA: TGTGCCAGCAGCGGAGCAGCTACGACCTCCTACAATGAGCAGTTCTTC

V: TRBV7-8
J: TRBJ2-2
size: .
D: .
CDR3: CASSPSGPTNTGELFF
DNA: TGTGCCAGCAGCCCCAGCGGCCCCACCAACACCGGGGAGCTGTTTTTT

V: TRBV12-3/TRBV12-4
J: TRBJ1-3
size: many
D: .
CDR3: CASSPLPHTGWVAGNTIYF
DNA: TGTGCCAGCAGTCCCCTCCCCCACACAGGGTGGGTAGCTGGAAACACCATATATTTT

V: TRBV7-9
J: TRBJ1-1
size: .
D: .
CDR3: CASSLEGTPNTEAFF
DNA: TGTGCCAGCAGCTTAGAAGGCACCCCGAACACTGAAGCTTTCTTT

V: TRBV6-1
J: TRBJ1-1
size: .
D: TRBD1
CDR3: CASSGQDPGREAFF
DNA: TGTGCCAGCAGCGGACAGGATCCCGGGAGGGAAGCTTTCTTT

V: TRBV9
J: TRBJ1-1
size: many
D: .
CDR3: CASSGIRGTVHTEAFF
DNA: TGTGCCAGCTCGGGAATCCGAGGGACGGTCCACACTGAAGCTTTCTTT

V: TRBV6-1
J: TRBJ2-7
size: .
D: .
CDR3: CASTSFSQGRNEQYF
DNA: TGTGCCAGCACCTCTTTTAGCCAGGGGAGGAACGAGCAGTACTTC

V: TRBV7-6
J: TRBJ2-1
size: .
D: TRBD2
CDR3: CASSLDPSGSSYNEQFF
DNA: TGTGCCAGCAGCTTAGACCCGAGCGGGAGCTCCTACAATGAGCAGTTCTTC